What follows are 18 T cell receptor beta chains derived from one specimen sequenced in a study of blood T cell repertoires in COVID-19. Sequenced by immunoSEQ multiplex PCR; TCRdb stores in-frame clones only, minus some. The data contain fewer than 200,000 clones, roughly 76% of them singletons. The material sequenced was peripheral blood. These TCRs come from an elderly woman with COVID-19, enrolled during active disease.

The chain couples TRBV10-3 to TRBJ1-5, with TRBD1 matching over 9 bases. V shed 3 bases and J 9 bases; nucleotides not matched to a gene: 15. The CDR3 is 17 amino acids. From germline, CDR1 is ENHRY and CDR2 SYGVKD. Here the CDR3 DNA reads TGTGCCATCAGTGACCCGGGACAGGGCCTCGGGGGCCGGCCCCAGCATTTT. Translation: CAISDPGQGLGGRPQHF.

The chain joins TRBV7-9 to TRBJ2-1; 7 nucleotides align to TRBD1. The CDR3 covers 15 residues. From germline, CDR1 is SEHNR and CDR2 FQNEAQ (reference sequence). V trimming: 6 bases; J trimming: 0 bases; junction bases outside the gene matches: 5. The DNA for the CDR3 is TGTGCCAGCAGGGAACAGGGGAGCTCCTACAATGAGCAGTTCTTC. Its protein is CASREQGSSYNEQFF.

This chain uses TRBV6-1 with TRBJ1-6; D unresolved. The CDR3 consists of 15 residues. Germline V gives CDR1 MNHNS, CDR2 SASEGT. Trimming left V 0 bases short and J 6 bases short, with 9 bases between. In DNA form, the CDR3 reads TGTGCCAGCAGTGAAGCTCCAGGCCTTAATTCACCCCTCCACTTT. Translating it yields CASSEAPGLNSPLHF.

The chain couples TRBV7-9 to TRBJ1-2, with TRBD1 identical over 10 bases. Per the germline V gene, CDR1 is SEHNR and CDR2 is FQNEAQ (reference sequence). This CDR3 is built from 15 residues. Unmatched junction bases numbered 10, after V lost 5 bases and J lost 7 bases. The CDR3 loop reads CASSGSDRGNSGYTF. Here the CDR3 DNA reads TGTGCCAGCAGCGGGTCGGACAGGGGGAACAGTGGCTACACCTTC.

The V and J genes are TRBV5-1 and TRBJ2-1; 9 nucleotides line up with TRBD1. Unmatched junction bases numbered 11, after V lost 4 bases and J lost 12 bases. The CDR3 runs 14 residues. Germline V lookup: CDR1 SGHRS, CDR2 YFSETQ. CDR3 sequence reads: CASSVGTGPLWQFF. The CDR3 nucleotides read TGCGCCAGCAGCGTGGGGACAGGGCCCCTTTGGCAGTTCTTC.

The J gene is TRBJ2-7, the V gene TRBV6-5; 9 positions match TRBD2. Germline CDR1 and CDR2: MNHEY and SVGAGI. This CDR3 region has 14 residues. After removal of 6 bases from V and 3 bases from J, the junction contained 6 bases not matched to a gene. The CDR3 is CASRASGEGYEQYF. The DNA of the CDR3 is TGTGCCAGCAGGGCTAGCGGGGAAGGCTACGAGCAGTACTTC.

This chain links TRBV11-3 with TRBJ1-3; no clear D. The CDR3 is 15 amino acids. Germline-derived CDR1 and CDR2 are SGHNT and YENEEA. Between the trimmed V and J ends, which lost 1 base and 0 bases, there was a span of 7 bases. CDR3 coding DNA: TGTGCCAGCAGCTTAGCCGGCGGCTCTGGAAACACCATATATTTT. Residues: CASSLAGGSGNTIYF.

This clone was seen only a few times. This chain joins TRBV9 and TRBJ1-6, with D unresolved. This CDR3 region has 17 residues. Germline V lookup: CDR1 SGDLS, CDR2 YYNGEE. The ends were cut back, 0 bases at V and 7 bases at J, with 17 bases in the middle. CDR3 bases: TGTGCCAGCAGCGTAGGTTCACGCCAGGCCATCAATTCACCCCTCCACTTT. It is translated as CASSVGSRQAINSPLHF.

This rearrangement joins TRBV5-4 to TRBJ2-3; 11 bases agree with TRBD1. After removal of 4 bases from V and 3 bases from J, the junction contained 4 bases not matched to a gene. The CDR3 totals 15 residues. Germline CDR1 SGHNT, CDR2 YYREEE (reference sequence). The CDR3 sequence is CASSRTGGRTDTQYF. The CDR3 nucleotides are TGTGCCAGCAGCCGGACAGGGGGCAGGACAGATACGCAGTATTTT.

This clone was counted once. The chain couples TRBV12-3 or TRBV12-4 to TRBJ2-7, with 7 bases fitting TRBD2. This CDR3 is built from 13 residues. V shed 6 bases, J shed 2 bases, and the junction held 4 bases outside the gene matches. The CDR3 coding sequence is TGTGCCAGCAGACCCGGGACTACCTACGAGCAGTACTTC. Translation gives CASRPGTTYEQYF.

The J gene is TRBJ2-7, the V gene TRBV28; 14 positions match TRBD2. Germline trimming cut 4 bases from V and 6 bases from J; bases unmatched to any gene: 8. CDR1 is MDHEN, CDR2 SYDVKM, per germline. The CDR3 length is 16 residues. This CDR3 reads CASSSHPGTSGSEQYF. The CDR3 DNA reads as TGTGCCAGCAGTTCTCACCCCGGGACTAGCGGGAGCGAGCAGTACTTC.

The chain carries TRBV7-8 and TRBJ2-3; TRBD2 aligns across 13 bases. Losses at the gene ends were 5 bases for V and 5 bases for J; bases not matched to a gene: 13. Germline V gene sequence: CDR1 SGHVS, CDR2 FQNEAQ. CDR3 length: 18 residues. CDR3 protein: CASSEGGLAGNGRDTQYF. CDR3 DNA: TGTGCCAGCAGCGAAGGGGGACTAGCGGGGAATGGTCGAGATACGCAGTATTTT.

The rearrangement links TRBV19 to TRBJ1-2; D perhaps matches TRBD1 (5 bases). Trimming removed 4 bases at V and 4 bases at J, with 16 bases between. This CDR3 has 15 residues. Germline assignment: CDR1 LNHDA and CDR2 SQIVND (reference sequence). Here the CDR3 reads CASSRGGAQGYGYTF. Written as DNA, the CDR3 is TGTGCCAGTAGTAGGGGAGGGGCGCAGGGCTATGGCTACACCTTC.

This clone appeared once. This chain's CDR3 is CASSARREIQPQHF. The CDR3 region has the DNA TGTGCCAGCAGTGCCAGGCGCGAAATTCAGCCCCAGCATTTT. The V call is TRBV2, the J call TRBJ1-5; D unresolved. CDR1 SNHLY and CDR2 FYNNEI come from the germline V gene. The germline V and J ends were trimmed by 4 bases and 6 bases, with 13 bases remaining between them. This CDR3 has 14 residues.

V gene TRBV5-6 combines with J gene TRBJ2-3; D may be TRBD1 (6 bases). Germline CDR1 SGHDT, CDR2 YYEEEE. The CDR3 covers 14 residues. Trimming cost V 4 bases and J 4 bases, with 13 bases left between them. CDR3 in DNA: TGTGCCAGCAGCCGATTGACAGGTTCAGATACGCAGTATTTT. Residues: CASSRLTGSDTQYF.

The V call is TRBV5-6, the J call TRBJ2-1; the match to TRBD1 covers 8 bases. The CDR3 covers 15 residues. Germline V gene data show CDR1 as SGHDT and CDR2 as YYEEEE. V was clipped by 4 bases and J by 6 bases; unmatched bases: 9. CDR3 nucleotides: TGTGCCAGCAGCGATGGACAGGGCGCCCCCAATGAGCAGTTCTTC. Residues: CASSDGQGAPNEQFF. The full variable domain, in which reference TRBV5-6 and TRBJ2-1 provide the parts outside the CDR3, is DAGVTQSPTHLIKTRGQQVTLRCSPKSGHDTVSWYQQALGQGPQFIFQYYEEEERQRGNFPDRFSGHQFPNYSSELNVNALLLGDSALYLCASSDGQGAPNEQFFGPGTRLTVL.

The CDR3 here is CASSIRQGLVSEAFF. As DNA, the CDR3 is TGTGCCAGCAGCATCCGACAGGGCCTCGTCTCTGAAGCTTTCTTT. The chain employs TRBV11-3 and TRBJ1-1; 7 bases map to TRBD1. V shed 5 bases, J shed 6 bases, and the junction held 12 bases outside the gene matches. Germline CDR1 is SGHNT and CDR2 is YENEEA. The CDR3 covers 15 residues.

CDR3 bases: TGTGCCACCAGCAGAGATAGGTCAGGGGCCGGTGCCTACGAGCAGTACTTC. Translated: CATSRDRSGAGAYEQYF. The V gene is TRBV15, the J gene TRBJ2-7; D perhaps matches TRBD1 (6 bases). The CDR3 has 17 amino acids. Germline assignment: CDR1 LNHNV and CDR2 YYDKDF (reference sequence). V lost 0 bases and J lost 2, with 17 bases in between.